This is a list of T cell receptor beta chains from one sample in a study of shared clonotypes between healthy human individuals. Clones were sequenced by immunoSEQ multiplex PCR, and TCRdb holds only the in-frame ones, with some missing. This sample yields about 590,000 clones, of which around 95% are seen a single time; 0.095% to 0.12% belongs to the top ten. The sequenced sample consisted of naive CD8+ T cells sorted from blood. The receptors were sampled from a woman in her twenties or thirties in good health. CDR3s include the opening cysteine and the closing phenylalanine or tryptophan. The order of the fields is clone size, D gene, V gene, J gene, CDR3 protein, CDR3 DNA. D genes are given only for firm matches. Rows may omit the clone size; those that give it use once, few, many or a size class.

size: NA; D: NA; V: TRBV15; J: TRBJ1-4; CDR3: CATSVGLQPNEKLFF; DNA: TGTGCCACCAGCGTCGGGCTCCAGCCGAATGAAAAACTGTTTTTT
size: NA; D: NA; V: TRBV28; J: TRBJ2-3; CDR3: CASSLLNTQYF; DNA: TGTGCCAGCAGTTTGCTAAATACGCAGTATTTT
size: NA; D: NA; V: TRBV7-9; J: TRBJ2-3; CDR3: CASSSSPDTQYF; DNA: TGTGCCAGCAGCTCCAGTCCCGATACGCAGTATTTT
size: NA; D: NA; V: TRBV18; J: TRBJ2-7; CDR3: CASSPRAALYEQYF; DNA: TGTGCCAGCTCACCACGGGCAGCCCTCTACGAGCAGTACTTC
size: NA; D: TRBD1; V: TRBV28; J: TRBJ2-1; CDR3: CASEGQPNNEQFF; DNA: TGTGCCAGCGAGGGACAGCCGAACAATGAGCAGTTCTTC
size: once; D: NA; V: TRBV29-1; J: TRBJ1-1; CDR3: CSDRLRVGTEAFF; DNA: TGCAGCGACAGGCTAAGGGTGGGCACTGAAGCTTTCTTT
size: once; D: NA; V: TRBV25-1; J: TRBJ2-3; CDR3: CASSEGDPTDTQYF; DNA: TGTGCCAGCAGTGAAGGTGACCCAACAGATACGCAGTATTTT
size: NA; D: NA; V: TRBV28; J: TRBJ2-1; CDR3: CASSSERERSYNEQFF; DNA: TGTGCCAGCAGTTCAGAACGGGAGCGTTCCTACAATGAGCAGTTCTTC
size: NA; D: TRBD2; V: TRBV9; J: TRBJ2-1; CDR3: CASSVGLAGGASSYNEQFF; DNA: TGTGCCAGCAGCGTAGGTCTAGCGGGAGGGGCAAGCTCCTACAATGAGCAGTTCTTC
size: NA; D: TRBD2; V: TRBV4-1; J: TRBJ2-5; CDR3: CASSPRLAGAETQYF; DNA: TGCGCCAGCAGCCCGCGACTAGCGGGAGCAGAGACCCAGTACTTC
size: NA; D: TRBD2; V: TRBV4-1; J: TRBJ2-1; CDR3: CASSQTGLASYNEQFF; DNA: TGCGCCAGCAGCCAAACGGGACTAGCCTCCTACAATGAGCAGTTCTTC
size: NA; D: NA; V: TRBV28; J: TRBJ2-7; CDR3: CNAGRGSSYEQYF; DNA: TGTAACGCTGGTCGGGGGAGCTCCTACGAGCAGTACTTC
size: once; D: NA; V: TRBV9; J: TRBJ2-2; CDR3: CASSVAAIGTGELFF; DNA: TGTGCCAGCAGCGTAGCGGCGATCGGCACCGGGGAGCTGTTTTTT
size: NA; D: NA; V: TRBV19; J: TRBJ1-5; CDR3: CASSLRGRGNQPQHF; DNA: TGTGCCAGTAGTCTCCGGGGCAGGGGCAATCAGCCCCAGCATTTT
size: NA; D: TRBD1; V: TRBV30; J: TRBJ2-7; CDR3: CAYLDRGSSYEQYF; DNA: TGTGCCTACCTCGACAGGGGGAGCTCCTACGAGCAGTACTTC
size: NA; D: TRBD1; V: TRBV28; J: TRBJ2-1; CDR3: CASSSPRTGVVRAYNEQFF; DNA: TGTGCCAGCAGTTCCCCCAGGACAGGGGTAGTTCGGGCCTACAATGAGCAGTTCTTC
size: NA; D: TRBD2; V: TRBV2; J: TRBJ2-1; CDR3: CASAPGTSGDNEQFF; DNA: TGTGCCAGCGCCCCCGGGACTAGCGGTGACAATGAGCAGTTCTTC
size: NA; D: NA; V: TRBV5-8; J: TRBJ1-1; CDR3: CASSLGITLNTEAFF; DNA: TGTGCCAGCAGCTTGGGCATCACCCTGAACACTGAAGCTTTCTTT
size: NA; D: NA; V: TRBV27; J: TRBJ2-7; CDR3: CASRRRGQDGVGEQYF; DNA: TGTGCCAGCAGAAGAAGAGGGCAGGATGGAGTGGGCGAGCAGTACTTC
size: NA; D: NA; V: TRBV25-1; J: TRBJ2-3; CDR3: CASSEWGRLASDTQYF; DNA: TGTGCCAGCAGTGAATGGGGGAGACTCGCCTCAGATACGCAGTATTTT